These T cell receptor beta chains were read from a single sample in a study of OX40 agonist ivuxolimab in advanced cancers. Assay used: immunoSEQ multiplex PCR; TCRdb lists only in-frame clones, some missing. Of roughly 25,000 clones in the sample, 85% to 90% were seen once. Here the sequenced sample was CD4+ or CD8+ T cells sorted from blood, taken in a trial of the OX40 agonist ivuxolimab. The receptors originated from an adult with an advanced solid tumor such as melanoma, head and neck, liver or kidney cancer. Each CDR3 is given with its conserved first and last residue. A D gene is named only where the DNA matches it firmly. Expanded clones get a size class; other rows say once, few or many, or leave the size out.

d_call	clone_size	j_call	v_call	cdr3_nt	cdr3_aa
-	-	TRBJ1-1	TRBV9	TGTGCCAGCAGCGTACGGGGGCGCGGATCCGCTGAAGCTTTCTTT	CASSVRGRGSAEAFF
TRBD2	once	TRBJ2-1	TRBV4-2	TGTGCCAGCAGCCTCGGAGCGGGGCTATACAATGAGCAGTTCTTC	CASSLGAGLYNEQFF
-	-	TRBJ2-1	TRBV13	TGTGCCAGCAGCCGACTAGTTATTAATGAGCAGTTCTTC	CASSRLVINEQFF
-	-	TRBJ2-1	TRBV6-1	TGTGCCAGCAGTGAACGGGCGCGGAGGGGCAATGAGCAGTTCTTC	CASSERARRGNEQFF
-	-	TRBJ2-6	TRBV2	TGTGCCAGCAGGACGGCAGTCCTGTCTGGGGCCAACGTCCTGACTTTC	CASRTAVLSGANVLTF
TRBD2	-	TRBJ2-3	TRBV6-6	TGTGCCAGCAGTTACCCCACTAGCGGGATGGCAGATACGCAGTATTTT	CASSYPTSGMADTQYF
-	once	TRBJ2-1	TRBV9	TGTGCCAGCAGCGTATGGGGGAGTAGGTACAATGAGCAGTTCTTC	CASSVWGSRYNEQFF
-	-	TRBJ2-7	TRBV7-2	TGTGCCAGCAGTCACCGGGACGGAGGCTCCTACGAGCAGTACTTC	CASSHRDGGSYEQYF
TRBD1	-	TRBJ2-3	TRBV29-1	TGCAGCGTTGATTCGGGACAGAGCACAGATACGCAGTATTTT	CSVDSGQSTDTQYF
-	-	TRBJ1-5	TRBV11-2	TGTGCCAGCAGCTCAGCCGTGGGGGGTCAGCCCCAGCATTTT	CASSSAVGGQPQHF
-	few	TRBJ1-5	TRBV6-5	TGTGCCAGCAGTGAGGGACACAATAATCAGCCCCAGCATTTT	CASSEGHNNQPQHF
-	-	TRBJ2-6	TRBV10-3	TGTGCCATCAAGGAGCGGGCAAGCTCTGGGGCCAACGTCCTGACTTTC	CAIKERASSGANVLTF
-	once	TRBJ2-7	TRBV4-1	TGCGCCAGCAGCCAAGGGAAGGGTTTGTACGAGCAGTACTTC	CASSQGKGLYEQYF
-	-	TRBJ2-3	TRBV9	TGTGCCAGCAGCGTAGACGTTAGGACAGATACGCAGTATTTT	CASSVDVRTDTQYF
TRBD2	once	TRBJ2-3	TRBV28	TGTGCCAGCAGTACGGGCGGGGGTACGCAGTATTTT	CASSTGGGTQYF
-	-	TRBJ2-7	TRBV6-5	TGTGCCAGCAGCCCCCCGGGGCCCTCCTACGAGCAGTACTTC	CASSPPGPSYEQYF
TRBD2	-	TRBJ2-7	TRBV4-1	TGCGCCAGCAGCCAAGGAAATCCGGGACTAGCGGGAGACGGCTACGAGCAGTACTTC	CASSQGNPGLAGDGYEQYF
-	-	TRBJ2-3	TRBV9	TGTGCCAGCAGCGTAGATCCACAACCTCACACAGATACGCAGTATTTT	CASSVDPQPHTDTQYF
-	-	TRBJ1-1	TRBV9	TGTGCCAGCAGCCCGAGTGGGGGTGTTGGGACTGAAGCTTTCTTT	CASSPSGGVGTEAFF
-	-	TRBJ1-4	TRBV7-9	TGTGCCAGCAGCAGACGGGACACCCCCCAGGAGGAAAAACTGTTTTTT	CASSRRDTPQEEKLFF
-	once	TRBJ2-1	TRBV28	TGTGCCAGCAGTTTCCCAGGATACAATGAGCAGTTCTTC	CASSFPGYNEQFF
TRBD1	-	TRBJ2-1	TRBV6-5	TGTGCCAGCAGCCAGACAGGGCTGTTCGACAATGAGCAGTTCTTC	CASSQTGLFDNEQFF
-	-	TRBJ1-2	TRBV12-1	TGTGCCAGCAGCTTTGGCGCCCGACAGATCTACTATGGCTACACCTTC	CASSFGARQIYYGYTF
TRBD2	-	TRBJ2-7	TRBV27	TGTGCCAGCAGTTCGGGACTAGCTTTCTACGAGCAGTACTTC	CASSSGLAFYEQYF
-	-	TRBJ2-3	TRBV6-4	TGTGCCAGCAGTGACTACCCGGGGGATACGCAGTATTTT	CASSDYPGDTQYF